A single sample gave rise to the 24 T cell receptor beta chains below, sequenced in a study of blood T cell repertoires in COVID-19. Assay: immunoSEQ multiplex PCR; the TCRdb copy retains only in-frame clones and omits some. The data show about 220,000 clones, 80% to 90% seen once. Sequenced sample: PBMCs or T cells enriched from blood (not recorded which). Receptors originate from a woman aged 18-29 years in a cohort exposed to, infected with or recovered from COVID-19 (not recorded which).

The gene calls are TRBV28 and TRBJ2-7, with 9 bases aligning to TRBD1. The CDR3 is 14 residues long. Trimming at V came to 4 bases and at J to 5 bases, leaving 6 bases not matched to a gene. The germline V gene has CDR1 MDHEN and CDR2 SYDVKM. In DNA form, the CDR3 reads TGTGCCAGCAGTTCGCGGACAGGGGTGAACGAGCAGTACTTC. Protein sequence: CASSSRTGVNEQYF.

About this clone itself: A read error may account for a junction end that differs from germline. The chain uses TRBV12-5 and TRBJ1-5; no firm D call. Per germline, CDR1 LGHNT and CDR2 FRNRAP. The CDR3 length is 11 residues. This CDR3 reads CASALDGPQHF. Here the CDR3 DNA reads TGTGCTAGTGCTTTGGACGGGCCCCAGCATTTT.

This sequence joins TRBV5-1 and TRBJ2-3; TRBD1 is a possible D gene (6 bases). Per germline, CDR1 SGHRS and CDR2 YFSETQ. The CDR3 has 14 amino acids. The germline V and J ends were trimmed by 1 base and 2 bases, with 8 bases remaining between them. The CDR3 sequence: CASSLSGATDTQYF. DNA for the CDR3: TGCGCCAGCAGCTTGTCAGGGGCCACAGATACGCAGTATTTT.

The chain carries TRBV11-3 and TRBJ1-1; D possibly corresponds to TRBD1 (6 bases). V was pared by 2 bases and J by 0 bases, with 13 bases between. CDR3 length: 16 residues. The germline gives CDR1 SGHNT, CDR2 YENEEA. CDR3 nucleotide sequence: TGTGCCAGCAGCTTAATAACAGGGCCTTTGAACACTGAAGCTTTCTTT. Its translation is CASSLITGPLNTEAFF.

The chain combines TRBV3-1 (or the pseudogene TRBV3-2) with TRBJ1-1, with D maybe TRBD1 (6 bases). CDR1 is LGHDT, CDR2 YNNKEL, per germline (reference sequence). The CDR3 loop spans 14 amino acids. The V and J ends lost 1 base and 3 bases respectively, with 9 bases between them. The CDR3 loop is CASSQGGPDTEAFF. CDR3 bases: TGTGCCAGCAGCCAAGGGGGGCCTGACACTGAAGCTTTCTTT.

This clone is a singleton in its sample. This rearrangement joins TRBV21-1 to TRBJ1-5. TRBV21-1 is shown as a pseudogene. This CDR3 comprises 18 residues. The DNA of the CDR3 is TGTGCCAGCAACAAATCGAAAGAGAAGGAGGGGAGCAATCAGCCCCAGCATTTT. Translation gives CASNKSKEKEGSNQPQHF.

The chain uses TRBV7-2 and TRBJ2-7, with D hard to call. Trimming cost V 5 bases and J 2 bases, with 7 bases left between them. The germline CDR1 and CDR2 sequences are SGHTA and FQGNSA. This CDR3 region has 12 residues. The chain's CDR3 is CASSLSTYEQYF. The CDR3 DNA reads as TGTGCCAGCAGCCTAAGCACCTACGAGCAGTACTTC.

The rearrangement joins TRBV14 to TRBJ2-1, with a weak D call TRBD2 (5 bases). The germline V and J ends were trimmed by 4 bases and 10 bases, with 14 bases remaining between them. The germline V gene encodes CDR1 SGHDN and CDR2 FVKESK. The CDR3 has 13 residues. CDR3 sequence reads: CASSPLGPGEQFF. The CDR3 nucleotides are TGTGCCAGCAGCCCGCTAGGTCCGGGAGAGCAGTTCTTC. The full variable domain, with the rest looked up from reference TRBV14 and TRBJ2-1, is EAGVTQFPSHSVIEKGQTVTLRCDPISGHDNLYWYRRVMGKEIKFLLHFVKESKQDESGMPNNRFLAERTGGTYSTLKVQPAELEDSGVYFCASSPLGPGEQFFGPGTRLTVL.

The gene calls are TRBV5-1 and TRBJ1-3; 7 nucleotides match TRBD1. V gave up 3 bases and J gave up 4 bases; unmatched junction bases: 16. The CDR3 length is 18 residues. Germline V lookup: CDR1 SGHRS, CDR2 YFSETQ. In DNA, the CDR3 is TGCGCCAGCAGCTGGACGGGACAGTTTGGGTCAGCCGGAAACACCATATATTTT. Its translation: CASSWTGQFGSAGNTIYF.

V gene TRBV19 combines with J gene TRBJ1-1, with D unresolved. Germline V gene sequence: CDR1 LNHDA, CDR2 SQIVND (reference sequence). This CDR3 has 13 amino acids. V lost 3 bases to trimming and J lost 8 bases, with 13 bases between them. The CDR3 DNA follows: TGTGCCAGTAGTATTGGGCCTCTCGGAGAAGCTTTCTTT. Its protein product is CASSIGPLGEAFF.

This chain links TRBV7-6 with TRBJ1-2; D is undetermined. This CDR3 comprises 15 residues. Trimming stripped 5 bases from V and 1 base from J, with 14 bases between. Germline assignment: CDR1 SGHVS and CDR2 FNYEAQ. CDR3 bases: TGTGCCAGCAGCCCGATGTTAGGAGATAACTATGGCTACACCTTC. It translates to CASSPMLGDNYGYTF.

In its sample, this clone was seen a few times. V and J are TRBV9 and TRBJ2-2; TRBD2 is a possible D gene (7 bases). Trimming pared 0 bases from V and 5 bases from J, leaving 14 bases between. The CDR3 is 16 amino acids. From germline, CDR1 is SGDLS and CDR2 YYNGEE. CDR3 in amino acids: CASSVGPGGRTGELFF. As DNA, the CDR3 is TGTGCCAGCAGCGTAGGCCCGGGGGGCAGAACCGGGGAGCTGTTTTTT.

The chain has TRBV9 and TRBJ2-3; a possible D gene is TRBD2 (6 bases). Germline V gives CDR1 SGDLS, CDR2 YYNGEE. Trimming stripped 0 bases from V and 3 bases from J, with 8 bases between. The CDR3 is 14 residues long. The CDR3 nucleotides are TGTGCCAGCAGCGTAGTTGCGGGGACAGATACGCAGTATTTT. This encodes CASSVVAGTDTQYF. Based on the CDR3 plus reference TRBV9 and TRBJ2-3, the full variable domain is DSGVTQTPKHLITATGQRVTLRCSPRSGDLSVYWYQQSLDQGLQFLIQYYNGEERAKGNILERFSAQQFPDLHSELNLSSLELGDSALYFCASSVVAGTDTQYFGPGTRLTVL.

The chain carries TRBV5-1 and TRBJ1-2; 7 nucleotides agree with TRBD1. The CDR3 is 18 amino acids. The V segment lost 4 bases and the J segment 3 bases; nucleotides outside the gene matches: 18. Germline CDR1 is SGHRS and CDR2 is YFSETQ. DNA of the CDR3: TGCGCCAGCAGCCATCGCGTTCTGCAGCTTGGACAGGACTATGGCTACACCTTC. Its protein is CASSHRVLQLGQDYGYTF.

The chain couples TRBV2 to TRBJ2-1; 9 bases are shared with TRBD2. The CDR3 loop spans 13 amino acids. Germline V lookup: CDR1 SNHLY, CDR2 FYNNEI. After removal of 6 bases from V and 12 bases from J, the junction contained 9 bases not matched to a gene. For the CDR3, the DNA is TGTGCCAGCAGGGGGATTAGCGGGAGTCGGCAGTTCTTC. Its protein product is CASRGISGSRQFF. Full variable domain (outside the CDR3, taken from reference TRBV2 and TRBJ2-1): EPEVTQTPSHQVTQMGQEVILRCVPISNHLYFYWYRQILGQKVEFLVSFYNNEISEKSEIFDDQFSVERPDGSNFTLKIRSTKLEDSAMYFCASRGISGSRQFFGPGTRLTVL.

This chain links TRBV6-5 with TRBJ2-2; a weak D match, TRBD2 (7 bases). Germline CDR1 is MNHEY and CDR2 is SVGAGI. The germline V and J ends were trimmed by 6 bases and 0 bases, with 11 bases remaining between them. The CDR3 is made up of 15 amino acids. The CDR3 sequence: CASRQGGSNTGELFF. CDR3 DNA: TGTGCCAGCAGACAGGGAGGGTCGAACACCGGGGAGCTGTTTTTT.

This chain links TRBV2 with TRBJ2-7, with TRBD1 matching over 9 bases. J gave up 6 bases and V 6 bases, and 6 bases lay outside the gene matches. CDR3 length: 13 amino acids. The germline gives CDR1 SNHLY, CDR2 FYNNEI. The CDR3: CASSSGQGGEQYF. In DNA, the CDR3 is TGTGCCAGCAGCTCGGGACAGGGAGGCGAGCAGTACTTC.

V usage is TRBV5-4 and J usage is TRBJ1-3; D not certain. CDR3 length: 16 residues. From germline, CDR1 is SGHNT and CDR2 YYREEE (reference sequence). Trimming left V 1 base short and J 0 bases short, with 11 bases between. The CDR3 region has the DNA TGTGCCAGCAGCTTGCCGAGTGACAACTCTGGAAACACCATATATTTT. Its protein product is CASSLPSDNSGNTIYF.

This chain joins TRBV18 and TRBJ1-1; the D gene is possibly TRBD1 (5 bases). The CDR3 runs 14 residues. The V gene lost 6 bases and the J gene lost 3 bases, with 14 bases spanning the gap. Germline V gives CDR1 KGHSH, CDR2 LQKENI. The CDR3 region has the DNA TGTGCCAGCTCGCCCTTGGCGGGGGACACTGAAGCTTTCTTT. Residues: CASSPLAGDTEAFF.

The DNA for the CDR3 is TGCGCCAGCAGCTTGGCCGGGGAGGGAGGATCCACTGAAGCTTTCTTT. Translation gives CASSLAGEGGSTEAFF. This rearrangement joins TRBV5-1 to TRBJ1-1; D remains ambiguous. CDR1 SGHRS and CDR2 YFSETQ come from the germline V gene. CDR3 length: 16 amino acids. V was pared by 0 bases and J by 4 bases, with 16 bases between. Based on the CDR3 plus reference TRBV5-1 and TRBJ1-1, the full variable domain is KAGVTQTPRYLIKTRGQQVTLSCSPISGHRSVSWYQQTPGQGLQFLFEYFSETQRNKGNFPGRFSGRQFSNSRSEMNVSTLELGDSALYLCASSLAGEGGSTEAFFGQGTRLTVV.

The CDR3 sequence: CASSLAGGQEETQYF. In DNA, the CDR3 is TGCGCCAGCAGCTTGGCCGGAGGGCAAGAAGAGACCCAGTACTTC. The V and J genes are TRBV5-1 and TRBJ2-5; tentatively, D is TRBD2 (6 bases). Germline lookup yields CDR1 SGHRS and CDR2 YFSETQ. This CDR3 region has 15 residues. V was trimmed by 0 bases and J by 3 bases, leaving 12 bases between them.

V is TRBV6-1 and J is TRBJ1-5; D unresolved. Germline V CDR1 and CDR2: MNHNS, SASEGT. The CDR3 is made up of 16 amino acids. V was shortened by 2 bases and J by 7 bases, with 18 bases between the two germline ends. CDR3 protein: CASSESGAQRVQPQHF. The CDR3 DNA reads TGTGCCAGCAGTGAAAGTGGCGCCCAGAGGGTCCAGCCCCAGCATTTT.

The chain is built from TRBV29-1 and TRBJ1-1, with D possibly matching TRBD1 (5 bases). Trimming cost V 5 bases and J 10 bases, with 11 bases left between them. The germline CDR1 and CDR2 sequences are SQVTM and ANQGSEA. This CDR3 has 10 residues. The CDR3 DNA follows: TGCAGCGTTTTCCAGGGTATAGCTTTCTTT. This translates into CSVFQGIAFF. Looking up the rest from reference TRBV29-1 and TRBJ1-1 gives the full variable domain: SAVISQKPSRDICQRGTSLTIQCQVDSQVTMMFWYRQQPGQSLTLIATANQGSEATYESGFVIDKFPISRPNLTFSTLTVSNMSPEDSSIYLCSVFQGIAFFGQGTRLTVV.

The V and J genes are TRBV2 and TRBJ1-1; TRBD1 is a possible D gene (6 bases). Germline V gene sequence: CDR1 SNHLY, CDR2 FYNNEI. The CDR3 has 13 residues. Trimming cost V 6 bases and J 8 bases, with 16 bases left between them. CDR3 DNA sequence: TGTGCCAGCAGCCCGCAGGGGCCCGGGGAAGCTTTCTTT. Its protein is CASSPQGPGEAFF.